This T cell receptor beta chain appears in the sequencing data of a study of human thymus T cells. Study findings and constraints: Related research reported highly overlapping thymic repertoires among unrelated individuals. Use of V and J genes seemed skewed within the thymic and blood repertoires.

Generated by immunoSEQ multiplex PCR, the TCRdb table keeps only in-frame clones and is missing some. This sample has some 130,000 clones; just under 95% occur once, and the top ten carry less than 0.03%. Resections were taken during corrective heart surgery, and the thymus tissue came from these. Among the donors, all were healthy Finnish infants having corrective surgery for congenital heart defects. Worth noting for this clone: The target antigen is unknown.

This CDR3 comprises 13 residues. V shed 5 bases, J shed 5 bases, and the junction held 3 bases outside the gene matches. Germline CDR1 is LNHDA and CDR2 is SQIVND (reference sequence). The receptor's source is a boy younger than two with a congenital heart defect but otherwise immunologically healthy. Sequenced material: thymus tissue. This rearrangement joins TRBV19 to TRBJ2-3; 8 bases are shared with TRBD1. Written as DNA, the CDR3 is TGTGCCAGTAGTCCGGACAGGGAAGATACGCAGTATTTT. Protein: CASSPDREDTQYF. The full variable domain, in which reference TRBV19 and TRBJ2-3 provide the parts outside the CDR3, is DGGITQSPKYLFRKEGQNVTLSCEQNLNHDAMYWYRQDPGQGLRLIYYSQIVNDFQKGDIAEGYSVSREKKESFPLTVTSAQKNPTAFYLCASSPDREDTQYFGPGTRLTVL.